The 27 T cell receptor beta chains below come from one sample, sequenced in a study of radiation and T cells in renal cell carcinoma. The time point: blood 4 weeks post-SBRT, at nephrectomy. Noted treatment: 15 Gy SBRT to primary tumor, nephrectomy 4 weeks later. TCRdb's table, derived via immunoSEQ multiplex PCR, lists solely in-frame clones and lacks some. The repertoire holds more than 120,000 clones, with roughly 90% as singletons. The specimen was blood, collected from a patient whose treatment included radiotherapy and nephrectomy. Receptor source: a woman aged 50 to 60 with renal cell carcinoma.

The chain carries TRBV10-1 and TRBJ2-5, with D perhaps TRBD1 (5 bases). CDR1 WNHNN and CDR2 SYGVQD come from the germline V gene (reference sequence). CDR3 length equals 13 residues. Deletions cut 6 bases from V and 5 bases from J, with 13 bases between. DNA of the CDR3: TGCGCCAGCAGCCGGCAGGGAAGGGAGACCCAGTACTTC. It specifies CASSRQGRETQYF.

In this sample, this clone turned up once. The chain combines TRBV9 with TRBJ2-2; D is undetermined. Germline lookup yields CDR1 SGDLS and CDR2 YYNGEE. The CDR3 is 14 amino acids. The V end was cut by 3 bases, the J end by 2 bases, with 8 bases between. CDR3 protein: CASSGIINTGELFF. The CDR3 region has the DNA TGTGCCAGCAGCGGGATCATAAACACCGGGGAGCTGTTTTTT.

This chain joins TRBV5-1 and TRBJ2-3; TRBD2 matches 7 bases. The CDR3 has 15 amino acids. CDR1 is SGHRS, CDR2 YFSETQ, per germline. The V and J ends lost 4 bases and 2 bases, in that order; junction bases with no gene match: 7. CDR3 loop: CASSGPAGSTDTQYF. In DNA form, the CDR3 reads TGCGCCAGCAGCGGGCCAGCGGGATCCACAGATACGCAGTATTTT.

The genes are TRBV7-2 and TRBJ2-5, with D tentatively TRBD1 or TRBD2 (6 bases each). CDR1 and CDR2 (germline): SGHTA, FQGNSA. The CDR3 runs to 15 residues. V gave up 8 bases and J gave up 2 bases, with 18 bases separating them. The CDR3, as DNA: TGTGCCAGCTCATTGGGGGGCGGAGCACAAGAGACCCAGTACTTC. Protein product: CASSLGGGAQETQYF.

The chain couples TRBV9 to TRBJ2-1; a possible D gene is TRBD1 (6 bases). The V and J ends lost 0 bases and 4 bases respectively, with 11 bases between them. This CDR3 is 15 amino acids long. The germline V gene encodes CDR1 SGDLS and CDR2 YYNGEE. The CDR3: CASSVGQGHYNEQFF. The CDR3 nucleotides are TGTGCCAGCAGCGTAGGGCAGGGGCATTACAATGAGCAGTTCTTC.

The chain recombines TRBV6-6 with TRBJ2-1; 8 bases are a match to TRBD2. Germline loops: CDR1 MNHNY, CDR2 SVGAGI (reference sequence). The V and J ends lost 7 bases and 9 bases, in that order; junction bases with no gene match: 14. The CDR3 covers 15 residues. The CDR3 sequence is CASKTSGGVSGEQFF. The CDR3 DNA sequence: TGTGCCAGCAAAACGTCCGGGGGGGTCTCTGGTGAGCAGTTCTTC.

This chain links TRBV7-9 with TRBJ2-7; 7 nucleotides line up with TRBD1. Per the germline V gene, CDR1 is SEHNR and CDR2 is FQNEAQ (reference sequence). The CDR3 is made up of 14 amino acids. V was clipped by 6 bases and J by 2 bases; unmatched bases: 7. CDR3 bases: TGTGCCAGCAGTGTTCGACAGGGTCCCTACGAGCAGTACTTC. Translation gives CASSVRQGPYEQYF.

The J gene is TRBJ1-2, the V gene TRBV5-1, with D hard to call. Trimming took off 4 bases at V and 2 bases at J, with 12 bases between the two ends. The germline CDR1 and CDR2 sequences are SGHRS and YFSETQ. The CDR3 sequence is 14 residues long. CDR3 coding DNA: TGCGCCAGCAGCCCCCCCCCGAGCAACTATGGCTACACCTTC. Encoded protein: CASSPPPSNYGYTF.

The rearrangement joins TRBV7-8 to TRBJ1-4, with TRBD1 matching over 7 bases. With V trimmed by 1 base and J by 12 bases, 17 bases remained unmatched. This CDR3 region has 17 residues. The V gene's germline CDR1 is SGHVS and CDR2 FQNEAQ. CDR3 loop: CASSLEWTGPRKGELFF. CDR3 bases: TGTGCCAGCAGCTTAGAGTGGACAGGCCCCCGGAAGGGGGAACTGTTTTTT.

This clone was seen once. V gene TRBV19 combines with J gene TRBJ2-6; D remains ambiguous. Trimming took off 3 bases at V and 4 bases at J, with 13 bases between the two ends. The CDR3 length is 16 residues. Germline V gene lookup returns CDR1 LNHDA and CDR2 SQIVND (reference sequence). Here the CDR3 reads CASSIDGVLGANVLTF. CDR3 sequence (DNA): TGTGCCAGTAGTATTGACGGTGTATTGGGGGCCAACGTCCTGACTTTC.

This CDR3 is CASRGQGSGSYEQYF. In DNA form, the CDR3 reads TGTGCCAGCAGGGGACAGGGGTCAGGGTCCTACGAGCAGTACTTC. The chain carries TRBV28 and TRBJ2-7; TRBD1 agrees at 10 bases. CDR1 and CDR2 (germline): MDHEN, SYDVKM. The CDR3 consists of 15 residues. The V segment lost 6 bases and the J segment 1 base; nucleotides outside the gene matches: 6.

The chain combines TRBV28 with TRBJ1-6, with 8 nucleotides matching TRBD1. The CDR3 consists of 15 residues. Germline V gene sequence: CDR1 MDHEN, CDR2 SYDVKM. The V and J ends lost 3 bases and 7 bases, in that order; junction bases with no gene match: 5. CDR3 region: CASSFGDRGNSPLHF. CDR3 nucleotides: TGTGCCAGCAGTTTTGGCGACAGGGGAAATTCACCCCTCCACTTT.

The rearrangement uses TRBV30 and TRBJ1-5; possible D gene TRBD1, 5 bases. The germline V gene encodes CDR1 GTSNPN and CDR2 SVGIG (reference sequence). Between the trimmed V and J ends, which lost 7 bases and 2 bases, there was a span of 9 bases. The CDR3 runs 12 residues. In DNA, the CDR3 is TGTGCCTCGGGGGAAGGCAATCAGCCCCAGCATTTT. This sequence encodes CASGEGNQPQHF.

V usage is TRBV30 and J usage is TRBJ1-5; no definite D call. V was pared by 0 bases and J by 3 bases, with 12 bases between. CDR3 size: 15 residues. Germline lookup yields CDR1 GTSNPN and CDR2 SVGIG (reference sequence). The CDR3 here is CAWSVRGGYNQPQHF. The CDR3 region has the DNA TGTGCCTGGAGTGTACGGGGAGGTTACAATCAGCCCCAGCATTTT.

This clone was detected once. J is TRBJ2-7 and V is TRBV27, with TRBD2 identical over 9 bases. CDR3 length equals 15 residues. Looked up from germline, CDR1 is MNHEY and CDR2 is SMNVEV (reference sequence). V was pared by 11 bases and J by 0 bases, with 11 bases of the junction left unmatched. The CDR3 protein is CASSASGRPSYEQYF. CDR3 sequence (DNA): TGTGCCTCCTCAGCGAGCGGGAGGCCCTCCTACGAGCAGTACTTC.

This rearrangement joins TRBV11-3 to TRBJ2-1; D remains unclear. Germline V gives CDR1 SGHNT, CDR2 YENEEA. This CDR3 has 12 residues. V was cut by 4 bases and J by 7 bases, with 8 bases left in between. CDR3 protein: CASSSDSNEQFF. CDR3 nucleotides: TGTGCCAGCAGCTCCGATTCTAATGAGCAGTTCTTC.

This sequence joins TRBV7-9 and TRBJ1-3; tentatively, D is TRBD1 (5 bases). CDR1 and CDR2 from the germline V gene are SEHNR and FQNEAQ (reference sequence). Trimming left V 8 bases short and J 7 bases short, with 12 bases between. CDR3 size: 12 residues. The CDR3 reads CASEAGRNTIYF. Written as DNA, the CDR3 is TGTGCCAGCGAGGCAGGGAGGAACACCATATATTTT.

The count of this clone is one. V gene TRBV5-8 combines with J gene TRBJ1-2; 7 bases align to TRBD1. This CDR3 comprises 15 residues. In germline, CDR1 is SGHTS, CDR2 YDEGEE. V shed 4 bases, J shed 4 bases, and the junction held 10 bases outside the gene matches. The CDR3 DNA is TGTGCCAGCAGCCGACGACAGGGTTTAAGCTATGGCTACACCTTC. This translates into CASSRRQGLSYGYTF.

The CDR3 DNA sequence: TGTGCCAGCAGCAACCCCGGACAGGGAGATGGGGGGCAGTACTTC. This codes for CASSNPGQGDGGQYF. The chain carries TRBV21-1 and TRBJ2-7; no DNA check was done on the table's D call, TRBD1. TRBV21-1 is tagged as a pseudogene. The CDR3 is made up of 15 amino acids.

In its sample, this clone was seen a few times. This chain uses TRBV4-3 with TRBJ1-1; D possibly corresponds to TRBD1 (6 bases). In germline, CDR1 is LGHNA, CDR2 YSLEER. Trimming took 5 bases from V and 2 from J, leaving 9 bases between them. The CDR3 extends over 13 amino acids. CDR3 sequence (DNA): TGCGCCAGCAGCGGACAGACAAACACTGAAGCTTTCTTT. This gives the protein CASSGQTNTEAFF.

The chain combines TRBV14 with TRBJ2-3; the match to TRBD2 covers 7 bases. Trimming took 4 bases from V and 5 from J; bases not matched to a gene: 12. Germline loops: CDR1 SGHDN, CDR2 FVKESK. The CDR3 spans 16 residues. Here the CDR3 DNA reads TGTGCCAGCAGCCCTTCGGCGGGAGACAGTGGAGATACGCAGTATTTT. The encoded protein is CASSPSAGDSGDTQYF.

This clone was seen repeatedly, ten times or more. The chain is built from TRBV10-1 and TRBJ1-2; possible D gene TRBD1, 6 bases. Germline V gene sequence: CDR1 WNHNN, CDR2 SYGVQD (reference sequence). The CDR3 length is 16 residues. The V end lost 2 bases, the J end lost 0 bases, and 13 bases lay between the germline ends. For the CDR3, the DNA is TGCGCCAGCAGTGAGGGCAGGGGAAGGGCTAACTATGGCTACACCTTC. Protein product: CASSEGRGRANYGYTF.

This clone was seen only a few times. J is TRBJ1-1 and V is TRBV10-3, with unresolved D. From germline, CDR1 is ENHRY and CDR2 SYGVKD. The V end was cut by 5 bases, the J end by 5 bases, with 12 bases between. CDR3 size: 13 residues. CDR3 in amino acids: CAISSTDRTEAFF. The DNA of the CDR3 is TGTGCCATCAGTAGTACAGATCGGACTGAAGCTTTCTTT.

This clone was seen more than once but under ten times. The genes are TRBV5-1 and TRBJ2-5; D is possibly TRBD2 (5 bases). The length of the CDR3 is 14 residues. From germline, CDR1 is SGHRS and CDR2 YFSETQ. Deletions cut 3 bases from V and 5 bases from J, with 14 bases between. CDR3 in DNA: TGCGCCAGCAGCTCGGAGGAAGCGTTTGAGACCCAGTACTTC. Translated: CASSSEEAFETQYF.

V is TRBV29-1 and J is TRBJ2-3; the D gene is possibly TRBD2 (6 bases). The CDR3 runs 13 residues. In germline, CDR1 is SQVTM, CDR2 ANQGSEA. DNA for the CDR3: TGCAGTCGGGACTCTCTGAACACAGATACGCAGTATTTT. This gives the protein CSRDSLNTDTQYF.

This chain links TRBV18 with TRBJ2-7; D unresolved. This CDR3 region has 14 residues. Germline assignment: CDR1 KGHSH and CDR2 LQKENI. Trimming left V 1 base short and J 2 bases short, with 9 bases between. The CDR3 is CASSPRAGAYEQYF. CDR3 nucleotides: TGTGCCAGCTCACCACGGGCCGGAGCCTACGAGCAGTACTTC.

This clone was counted between two and nine times. The genes are TRBV7-2 and TRBJ1-1; D is possibly TRBD1 (6 bases). This CDR3 spans 13 amino acids. V was shortened by 5 bases and J by 6 bases, with 13 bases between the two germline ends. Germline-derived CDR1 and CDR2 are SGHTA and FQGNSA. CDR3 sequence (DNA): TGTGCCAGCAGCCCTACCAGGGGCGCTGAAGCTTTCTTT. Translated, it gives CASSPTRGAEAFF. Together with reference TRBV7-2 and TRBJ1-1, the CDR3 gives the full variable domain: GAGVSQSPSNKVTEKGKDVELRCDPISGHTALYWYRQSLGQGLEFLIYFQGNSAPDKSGLPSDRFSAERTGGSVSTLTIQRTQQEDSAVYLCASSPTRGAEAFFGQGTRLTVV.